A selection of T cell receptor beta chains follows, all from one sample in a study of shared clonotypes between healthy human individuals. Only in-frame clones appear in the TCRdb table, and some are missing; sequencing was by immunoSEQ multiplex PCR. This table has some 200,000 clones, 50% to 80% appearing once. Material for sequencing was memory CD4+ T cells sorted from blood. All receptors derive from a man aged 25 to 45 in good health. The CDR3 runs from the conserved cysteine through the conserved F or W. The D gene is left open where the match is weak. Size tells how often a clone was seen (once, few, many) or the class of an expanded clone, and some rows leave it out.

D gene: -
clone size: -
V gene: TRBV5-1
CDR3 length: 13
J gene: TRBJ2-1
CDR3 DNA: TGCGCCAGCAGCCTGGACACCTACAATGAGCAGTTCTTC
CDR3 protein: CASSLDTYNEQFF

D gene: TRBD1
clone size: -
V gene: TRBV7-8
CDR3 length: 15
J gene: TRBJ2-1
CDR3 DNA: TGTGCCAGCAGCCCCTGGGACAGGGGTCCGAATGAGCAGTTCTTC
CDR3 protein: CASSPWDRGPNEQFF

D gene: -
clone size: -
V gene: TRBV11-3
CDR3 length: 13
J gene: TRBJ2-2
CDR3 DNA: TGTGCCAGCAGCTTAGCTGGGGCCGGGGAGCTGTTTTTT
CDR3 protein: CASSLAGAGELFF

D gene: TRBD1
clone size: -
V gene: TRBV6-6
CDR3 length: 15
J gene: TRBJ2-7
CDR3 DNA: TGTGCCAGCAGTTCCCCGACAGGGATCTACTACGAGCAGTACTTC
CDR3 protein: CASSSPTGIYYEQYF

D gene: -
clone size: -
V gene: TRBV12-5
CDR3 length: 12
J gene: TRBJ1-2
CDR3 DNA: TGTGCTAGTGGTTTTGAGGGGTGGGACTACACCTTC
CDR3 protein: CASGFEGWDYTF

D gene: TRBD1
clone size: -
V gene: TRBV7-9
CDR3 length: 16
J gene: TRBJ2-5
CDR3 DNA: TGTGCCAGCACCAGAACAGGGGTGGGGAAGGAAGAGACCCAGTACTTC
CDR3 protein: CASTRTGVGKEETQYF

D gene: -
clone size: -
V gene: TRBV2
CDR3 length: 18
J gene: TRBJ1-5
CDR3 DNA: TGTGCCAGCAGTGAAGCGCTTCGGGGCGTTTATAGCAATCAGCCCCAGCATTTT
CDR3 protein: CASSEALRGVYSNQPQHF

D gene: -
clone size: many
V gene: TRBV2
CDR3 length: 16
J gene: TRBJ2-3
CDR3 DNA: TGTGCCAGCAGGATGCCAAGACGGGGTACCACAGATACGCAGTATTTT
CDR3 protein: CASRMPRRGTTDTQYF

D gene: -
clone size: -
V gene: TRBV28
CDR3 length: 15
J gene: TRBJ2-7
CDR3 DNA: TGTGCCAGCAGTTCGGTTTCCCAGGGCCCCTACGAGCAGTACTTC
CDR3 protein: CASSSVSQGPYEQYF

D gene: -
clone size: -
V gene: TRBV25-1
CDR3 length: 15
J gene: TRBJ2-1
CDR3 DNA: TGTGCCAGCAGTGAAGCCAACCCCGGGGGCAACGAGCAGTTCTTC
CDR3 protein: CASSEANPGGNEQFF

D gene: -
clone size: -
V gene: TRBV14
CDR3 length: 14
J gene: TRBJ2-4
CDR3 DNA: TGTGCCAGCAGCCCAAGAGGTTGGGACCCTTTTCAGTACTTC
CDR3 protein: CASSPRGWDPFQYF

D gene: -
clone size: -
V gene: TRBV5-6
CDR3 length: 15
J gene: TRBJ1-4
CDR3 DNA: TGTGCCAGCAGCTTGACAGGGAAGACTAATGAAAAACTGTTTTTT
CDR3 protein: CASSLTGKTNEKLFF

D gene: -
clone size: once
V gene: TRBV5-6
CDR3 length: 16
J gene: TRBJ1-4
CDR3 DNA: TGTGCCAGCAGCTACGAGGGACGGATTACTAATGAAAAACTGTTTTTT
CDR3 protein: CASSYEGRITNEKLFF

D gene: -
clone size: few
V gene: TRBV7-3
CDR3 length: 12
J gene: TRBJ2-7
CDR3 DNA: TGTGCCAGCAGCTTAATGTTCTACGAGCAGTACTTC
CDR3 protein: CASSLMFYEQYF

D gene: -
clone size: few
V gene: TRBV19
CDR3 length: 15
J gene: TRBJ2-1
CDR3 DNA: TGTGCCAGTAGTTCAGCCGGGAGTACTTACAATGAGCAGTTCTTC
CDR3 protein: CASSSAGSTYNEQFF

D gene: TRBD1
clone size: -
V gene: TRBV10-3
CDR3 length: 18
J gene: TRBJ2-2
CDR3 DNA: TGTGCCATCAGTCGGATCCCGGGACAGGCAGAAAACACCGGGGAGCTGTTTTTT
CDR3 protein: CAISRIPGQAENTGELFF

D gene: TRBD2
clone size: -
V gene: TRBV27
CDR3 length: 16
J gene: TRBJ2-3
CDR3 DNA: TGTGCCAGCAGTCCGACTAGCGGGAGAGTCACAGATACGCAGTATTTT
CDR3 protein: CASSPTSGRVTDTQYF

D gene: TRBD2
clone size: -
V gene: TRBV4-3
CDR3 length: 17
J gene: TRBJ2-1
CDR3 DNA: TGCGCCAGCAGCCAGCAAGCGGGAACCCGCTCCTACAATGAGCAGTTCTTC
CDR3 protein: CASSQQAGTRSYNEQFF

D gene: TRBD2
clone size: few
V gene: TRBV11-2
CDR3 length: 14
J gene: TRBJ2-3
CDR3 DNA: TGTGCCAGCAGCTTAGAGCAGCGGGGAGATACGCAGTATTTT
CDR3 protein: CASSLEQRGDTQYF

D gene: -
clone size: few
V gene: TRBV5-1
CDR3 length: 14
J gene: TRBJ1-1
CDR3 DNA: TGCGCCAGCAGCCCCGCGGGGGGCGGCACTGAAGCTTTCTTT
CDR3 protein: CASSPAGGGTEAFF

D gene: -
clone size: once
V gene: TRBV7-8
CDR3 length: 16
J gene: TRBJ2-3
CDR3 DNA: TGTGCCAGCAGCTTAGGCGGCAGGGGAATCACAGATACGCAGTATTTT
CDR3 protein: CASSLGGRGITDTQYF

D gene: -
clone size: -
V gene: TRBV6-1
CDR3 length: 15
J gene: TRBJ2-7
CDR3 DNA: TGTGCCAGCAGTGAAGGGGCAGGGGAAGACTACGAGCAGTACTTC
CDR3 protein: CASSEGAGEDYEQYF

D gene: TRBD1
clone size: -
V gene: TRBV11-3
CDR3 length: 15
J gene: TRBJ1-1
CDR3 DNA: TGTGCCAGCAGCAAGGGACAGACTATGAACACTGAAGCTTTCTTT
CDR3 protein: CASSKGQTMNTEAFF

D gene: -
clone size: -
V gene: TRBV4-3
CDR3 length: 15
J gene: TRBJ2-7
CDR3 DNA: TGCGCCAGCAGCCAAGAGCCGGGCGGTCACTACGAGCAGTACTTC
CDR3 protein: CASSQEPGGHYEQYF

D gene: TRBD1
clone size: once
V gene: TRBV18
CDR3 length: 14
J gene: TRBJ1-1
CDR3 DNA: TGTGCCAGCGCTCGGGACAGGGTGAACACTGAAGCTTTCTTT
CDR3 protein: CASARDRVNTEAFF

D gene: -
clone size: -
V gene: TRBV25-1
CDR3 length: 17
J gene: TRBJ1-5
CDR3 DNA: TGTGCCAGCAGTGAGGGGACGGCGACAGGTGCAAATCAGCCCCAGCATTTT
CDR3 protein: CASSEGTATGANQPQHF

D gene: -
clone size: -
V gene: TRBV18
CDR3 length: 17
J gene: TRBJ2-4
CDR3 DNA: TGTGCCAGCTCACCACCGGGCAGGGTACGGGCCAAAAACATTCAGTACTTC
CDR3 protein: CASSPPGRVRAKNIQYF

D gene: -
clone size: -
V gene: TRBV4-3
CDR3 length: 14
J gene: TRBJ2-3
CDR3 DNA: TGCGCCAGCAGCCTAACAGGGCGTGGAGATACGCAGTATTTT
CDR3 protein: CASSLTGRGDTQYF

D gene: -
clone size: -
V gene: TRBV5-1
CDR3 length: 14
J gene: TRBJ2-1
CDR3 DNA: TGCGCCAGCAGCTCGTGGCGTCAAGGGGATCCCAAGATCTTC
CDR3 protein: CASSSWRQGDPKIF

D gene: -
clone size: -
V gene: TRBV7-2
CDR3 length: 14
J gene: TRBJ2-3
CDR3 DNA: TGTGCCAGCAGCTTAGTTCTCCCCACAGATACGCAGTATTTT
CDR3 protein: CASSLVLPTDTQYF

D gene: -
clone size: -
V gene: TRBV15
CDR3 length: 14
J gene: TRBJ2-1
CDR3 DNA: TGTGCCACCAGCAAGGTTAGCCGGTACAATGAGCAGTTCTTC
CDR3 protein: CATSKVSRYNEQFF

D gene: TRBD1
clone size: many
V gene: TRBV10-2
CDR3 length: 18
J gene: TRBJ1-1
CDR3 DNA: TGCGCCAGCAGTGAGACAACATCCGGGACAGGGGGGAACACTGAAGCTTTCTTT
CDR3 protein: CASSETTSGTGGNTEAFF

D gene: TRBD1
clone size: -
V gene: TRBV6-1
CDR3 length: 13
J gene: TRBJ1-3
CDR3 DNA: TGTGCCAGCGGCGGGACAGTCCAAAGCACCATATATTTT
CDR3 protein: CASGGTVQSTIYF

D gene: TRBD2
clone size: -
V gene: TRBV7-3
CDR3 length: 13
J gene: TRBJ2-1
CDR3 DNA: TGTGCCAGCAGCTTAGTACTAGCGAGTGAGCAGTTCTTC
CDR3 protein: CASSLVLASEQFF

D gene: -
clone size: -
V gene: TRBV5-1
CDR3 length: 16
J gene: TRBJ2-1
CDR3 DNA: TGCGCCAGCAGCTTGTTTACGGACGTAACCTACAATGAGCAGTTCTTC
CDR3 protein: CASSLFTDVTYNEQFF

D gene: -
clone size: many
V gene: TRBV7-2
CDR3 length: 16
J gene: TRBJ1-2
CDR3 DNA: TGTGCCAGCAGCCGTACGGCCGACGGGACTAACTATGGCTACACCTTC
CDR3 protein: CASSRTADGTNYGYTF

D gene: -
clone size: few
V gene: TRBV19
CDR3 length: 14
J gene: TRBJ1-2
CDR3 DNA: TGTGCCAGTAGCCCGAGGAACGGGATCTATGGCTACACCTTC
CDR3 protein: CASSPRNGIYGYTF

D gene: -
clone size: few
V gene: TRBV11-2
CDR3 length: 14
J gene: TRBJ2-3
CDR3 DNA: TGTGCCAGTATACAGGGCCGAGGCACAGATACGCAGTATTTT
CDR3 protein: CASIQGRGTDTQYF

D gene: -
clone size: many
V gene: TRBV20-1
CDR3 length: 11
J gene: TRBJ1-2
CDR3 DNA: TGCAGTGGGGCGGTCCTCAAGGGCTACACCTTC
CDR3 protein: CSGAVLKGYTF

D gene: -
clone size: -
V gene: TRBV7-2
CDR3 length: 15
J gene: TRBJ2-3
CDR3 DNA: TGTGCCAGCAGCTCCCGCCTAGGAATCACAGATACGCAGTATTTT
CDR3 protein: CASSSRLGITDTQYF

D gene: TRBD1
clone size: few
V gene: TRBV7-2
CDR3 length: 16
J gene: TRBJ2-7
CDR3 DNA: TGTGCCAGCAGCTTCGGCCCCAGGGGGAACTCCTACGAGCAGTACTTC
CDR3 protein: CASSFGPRGNSYEQYF

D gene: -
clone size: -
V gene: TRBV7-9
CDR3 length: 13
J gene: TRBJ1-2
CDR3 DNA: TGTGCCAGCAGCTTATTCGTTACGGAAAGCTACACCTTC
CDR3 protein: CASSLFVTESYTF

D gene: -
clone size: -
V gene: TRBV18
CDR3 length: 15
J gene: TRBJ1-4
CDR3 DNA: TGTGCCAGCTCACGGGCAGGAAACCCAAATGAAAAACTGTTTTTT
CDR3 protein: CASSRAGNPNEKLFF

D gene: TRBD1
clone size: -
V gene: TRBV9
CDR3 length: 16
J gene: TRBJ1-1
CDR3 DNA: TGTGCCAGCAGCACCGGCACGACAGGGGTGAACACTGAAGCTTTCTTT
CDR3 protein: CASSTGTTGVNTEAFF

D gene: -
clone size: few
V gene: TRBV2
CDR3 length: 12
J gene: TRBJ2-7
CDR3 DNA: TGTGCCAGCAGTGAGGGGGGCCACGAGCAGTACTTC
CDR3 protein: CASSEGGHEQYF